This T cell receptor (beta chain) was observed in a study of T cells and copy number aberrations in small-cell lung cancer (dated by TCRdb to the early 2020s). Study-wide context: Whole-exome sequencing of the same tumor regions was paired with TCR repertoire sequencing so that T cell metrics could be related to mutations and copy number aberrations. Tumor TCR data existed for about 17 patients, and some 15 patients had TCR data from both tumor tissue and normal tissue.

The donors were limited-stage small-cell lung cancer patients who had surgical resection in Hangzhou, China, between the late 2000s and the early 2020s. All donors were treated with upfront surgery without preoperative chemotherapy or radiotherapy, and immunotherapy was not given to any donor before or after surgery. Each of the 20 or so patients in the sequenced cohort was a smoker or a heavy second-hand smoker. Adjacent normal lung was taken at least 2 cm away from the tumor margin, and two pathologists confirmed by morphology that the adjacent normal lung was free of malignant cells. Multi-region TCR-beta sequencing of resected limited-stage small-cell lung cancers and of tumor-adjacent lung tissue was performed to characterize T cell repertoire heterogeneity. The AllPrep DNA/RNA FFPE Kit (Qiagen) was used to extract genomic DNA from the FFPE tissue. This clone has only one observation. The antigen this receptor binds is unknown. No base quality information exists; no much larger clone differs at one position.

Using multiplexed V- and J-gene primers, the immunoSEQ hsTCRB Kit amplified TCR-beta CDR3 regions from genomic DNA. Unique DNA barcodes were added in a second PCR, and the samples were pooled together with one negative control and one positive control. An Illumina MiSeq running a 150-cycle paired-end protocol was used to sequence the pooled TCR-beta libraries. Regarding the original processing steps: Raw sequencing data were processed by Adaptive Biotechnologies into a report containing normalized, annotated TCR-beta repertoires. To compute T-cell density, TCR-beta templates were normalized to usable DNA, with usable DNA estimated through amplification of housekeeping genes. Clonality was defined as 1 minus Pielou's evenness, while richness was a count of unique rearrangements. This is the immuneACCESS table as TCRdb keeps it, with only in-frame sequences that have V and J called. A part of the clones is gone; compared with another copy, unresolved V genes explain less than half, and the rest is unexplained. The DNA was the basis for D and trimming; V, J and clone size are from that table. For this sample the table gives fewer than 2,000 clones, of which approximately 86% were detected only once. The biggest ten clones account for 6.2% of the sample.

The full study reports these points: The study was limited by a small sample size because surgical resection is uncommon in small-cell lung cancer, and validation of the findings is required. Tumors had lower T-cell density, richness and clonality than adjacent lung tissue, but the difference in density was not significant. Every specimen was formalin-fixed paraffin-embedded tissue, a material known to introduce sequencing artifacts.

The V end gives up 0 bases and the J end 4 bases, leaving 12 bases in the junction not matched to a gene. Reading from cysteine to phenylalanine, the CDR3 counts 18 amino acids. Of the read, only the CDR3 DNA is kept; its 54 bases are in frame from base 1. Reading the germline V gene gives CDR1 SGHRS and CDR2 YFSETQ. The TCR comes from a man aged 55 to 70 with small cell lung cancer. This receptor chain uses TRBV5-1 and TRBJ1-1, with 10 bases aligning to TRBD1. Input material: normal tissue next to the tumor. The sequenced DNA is TGCGCCAGCAGCTTGGGCCCGAAGACAGGGGGCCATCGCACTGAAGCTTTCTTT. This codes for CASSLGPKTGGHRTEAFF.